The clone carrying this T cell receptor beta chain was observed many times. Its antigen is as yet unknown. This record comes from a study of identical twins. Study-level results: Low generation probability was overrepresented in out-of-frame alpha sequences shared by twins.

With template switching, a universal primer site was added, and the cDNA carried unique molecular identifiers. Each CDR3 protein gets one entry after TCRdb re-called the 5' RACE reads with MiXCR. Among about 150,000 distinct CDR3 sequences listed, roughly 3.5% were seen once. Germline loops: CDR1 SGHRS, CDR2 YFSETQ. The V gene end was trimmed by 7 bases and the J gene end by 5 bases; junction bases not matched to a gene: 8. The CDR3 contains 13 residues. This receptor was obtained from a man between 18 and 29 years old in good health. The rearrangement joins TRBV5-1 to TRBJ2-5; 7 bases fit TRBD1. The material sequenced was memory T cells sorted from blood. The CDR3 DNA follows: TGCGCCAGCCGAACAGGGGATGATGAGACCCAGTACTTC. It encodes CASRTGDDETQYF.